The source of this T cell receptor beta chain is a study of CD8 T cells in ankylosing spondylitis. Whole-study findings and limits: Typical of ankylosing spondylitis blood, it appeared, was a TCR beta motif of about eight highly homologous variants. Disease-linked clones proved CD8+ and comparatively uncommon in peripheral blood.

TCRdb called the 5' RACE reads again in MiXCR, with one record for every CDR3 protein. The sample shows a few hundred thousand distinct CDR3 sequences, 20% to 25% of them seen only once. Only a few counts were recorded for this clonotype. Antigen unknown. Trimming pared 5 bases from V and 6 bases from J, leaving 13 bases between. The CDR3 consists of 14 residues. The material sequenced was blood, either unsorted or a sorted T cell fraction (not recorded which). This rearrangement joins TRBV12-3 or TRBV12-4 to TRBJ2-2, with a tentative D call TRBD2 (5 bases). The sequence was obtained from a male donor with ankylosing spondylitis or in good health (not recorded which). CDR3 loop: CASSPVSGAGELFF. CDR3 sequence (DNA): TGTGCCAGCAGTCCCGTATCCGGGGCCGGGGAGCTGTTTTTT.